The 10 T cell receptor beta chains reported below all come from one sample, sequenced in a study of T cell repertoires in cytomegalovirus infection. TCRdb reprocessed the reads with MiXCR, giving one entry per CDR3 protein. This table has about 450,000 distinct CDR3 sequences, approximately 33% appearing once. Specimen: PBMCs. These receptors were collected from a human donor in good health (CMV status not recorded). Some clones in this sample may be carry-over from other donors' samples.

CDR3 protein: CSALSGGATEAFF. The CDR3 DNA reads as TGCAGTGCTCTCTCCGGGGGCGCGACTGAAGCTTTCTTT. V is TRBV20-1 and J is TRBJ1-1; D is possibly TRBD1 (6 bases). Trimming cost V 5 bases and J 5 bases, with 15 bases left between them. The CDR3 runs 13 residues. The germline V gene has CDR1 DFQATT and CDR2 SNEGSKA (reference sequence).

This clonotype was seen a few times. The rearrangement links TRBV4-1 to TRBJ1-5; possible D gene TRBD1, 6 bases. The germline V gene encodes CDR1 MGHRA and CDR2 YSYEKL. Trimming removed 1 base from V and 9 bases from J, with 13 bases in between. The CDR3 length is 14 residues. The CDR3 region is CASSQAGGGGPQHF. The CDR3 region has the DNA TGCGCCAGCAGCCAAGCCGGAGGGGGAGGGCCCCAGCATTTT.

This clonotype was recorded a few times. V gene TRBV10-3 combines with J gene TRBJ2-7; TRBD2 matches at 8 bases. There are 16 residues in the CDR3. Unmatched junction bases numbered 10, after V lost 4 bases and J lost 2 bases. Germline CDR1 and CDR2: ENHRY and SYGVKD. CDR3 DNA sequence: TGTGCCATCAGTGGGCTCGGGACTAGAGGGACCTACGAGCAGTACTTC. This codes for CAISGLGTRGTYEQYF.

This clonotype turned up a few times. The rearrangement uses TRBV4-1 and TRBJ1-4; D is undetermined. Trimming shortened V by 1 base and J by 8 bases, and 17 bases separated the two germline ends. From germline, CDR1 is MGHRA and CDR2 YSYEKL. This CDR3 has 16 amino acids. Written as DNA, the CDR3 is TGCGCCAGCAGCCAAGGAGGCGGAGACTCTTGGGAAAAACTGTTTTTT. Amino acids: CASSQGGGDSWEKLFF.

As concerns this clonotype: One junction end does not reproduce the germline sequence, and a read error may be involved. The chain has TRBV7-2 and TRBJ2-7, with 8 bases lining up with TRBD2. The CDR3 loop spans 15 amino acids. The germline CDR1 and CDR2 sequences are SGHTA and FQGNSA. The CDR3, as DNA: TGTGCCAGCAGCTCCGAGCGGGGGCCTACCTACGATCAGTACTTC. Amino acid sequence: CASSSERGPTYDQYF.

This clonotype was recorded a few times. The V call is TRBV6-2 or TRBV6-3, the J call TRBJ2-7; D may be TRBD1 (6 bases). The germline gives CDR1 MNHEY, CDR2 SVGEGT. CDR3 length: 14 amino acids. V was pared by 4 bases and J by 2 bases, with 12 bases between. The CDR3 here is CASSSLGGPYEQYF. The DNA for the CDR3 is TGTGCCAGCAGTTCCCTAGGGGGTCCCTACGAGCAGTACTTC.

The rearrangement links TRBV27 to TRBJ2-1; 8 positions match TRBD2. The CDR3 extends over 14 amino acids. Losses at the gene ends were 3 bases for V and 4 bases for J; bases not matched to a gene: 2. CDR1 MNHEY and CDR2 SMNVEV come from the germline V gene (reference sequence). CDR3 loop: CASSLRGAYNEQFF. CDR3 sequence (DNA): TGTGCCAGCAGTTTGCGGGGGGCGTACAATGAGCAGTTCTTC.

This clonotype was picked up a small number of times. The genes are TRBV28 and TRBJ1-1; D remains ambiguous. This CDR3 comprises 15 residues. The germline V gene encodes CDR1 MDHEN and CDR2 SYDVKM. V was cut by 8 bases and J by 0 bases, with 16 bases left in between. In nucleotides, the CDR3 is TGTGCCAGCGAGGAAACCGGGTCGATGAACACTGAAGCTTTCTTT. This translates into CASEETGSMNTEAFF.

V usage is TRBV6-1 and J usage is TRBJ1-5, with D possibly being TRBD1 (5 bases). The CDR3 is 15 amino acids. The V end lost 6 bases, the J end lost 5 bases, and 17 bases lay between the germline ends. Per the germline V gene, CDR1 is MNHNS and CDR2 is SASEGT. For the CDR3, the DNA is TGTGCCAGCAGCCCTTACTGGGACGGCCATCAGCCCCAGCATTTT. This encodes CASSPYWDGHQPQHF.

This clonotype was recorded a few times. In nucleotides, the CDR3 is TGTGCCAGCAGTCCGGGGAACACAGATACGCAGTATTTT. This translates into CASSPGNTDTQYF. The chain is built from TRBV4-2 and TRBJ2-3; a weak D match, TRBD2 (5 bases). The CDR3 extends over 13 amino acids. Germline CDR1 and CDR2: LGHNA and YNFKEQ. Trimming pared 6 bases from V and 2 bases from J, leaving 9 bases between.